The rows below give T cell receptor beta chains drawn from one sample of a study of CD8 T cells in Susac syndrome. Via MiXCR, TCRdb re-called the immunoSEQ multiplex PCR reads, giving one row per CDR3 protein. The sample has more than 120,000 distinct CDR3 sequences, less than 95% seen once. Sample: CD4+ T cells from PBMCs. The source is a human donor in good health. The CDR3 runs from the conserved cysteine through the conserved F or W. D genes are given only for firm matches. Clone size is given for some rows only: seen once, a few or many times, or a class if the clone is expanded.

d_gene: TRBD1
v_gene: TRBV28
j_gene: TRBJ2-7
abundance: NA
CDR3aa: CASSFTGGGEQYF
CDR3nt: TGTGCCAGCAGTTTTACAGGGGGAGGCGAGCAGTACTTC

d_gene: NA
v_gene: TRBV12-3/TRBV12-4
j_gene: TRBJ1-2
abundance: NA
CDR3aa: CASSLRQGSYGYTF
CDR3nt: TGTGCCAGCAGTTTAAGGCAGGGTAGCTATGGCTACACCTTC

d_gene: NA
v_gene: TRBV19
j_gene: TRBJ1-2
abundance: NA
CDR3aa: CASTIRDFGYTF
CDR3nt: TGTGCCAGTACCATCCGGGACTTCGGCTACACCTTC

d_gene: NA
v_gene: TRBV4-2
j_gene: TRBJ2-1
abundance: NA
CDR3aa: CASSQIASWEQFF
CDR3nt: TGTGCCAGCAGCCAAATAGCGTCCTGGGAGCAGTTCTTC

d_gene: NA
v_gene: TRBV23-1
j_gene: TRBJ2-7
abundance: NA
CDR3aa: CASSHLSPVGHEQYF
CDR3nt: TGCGCCAGCAGTCATCTCTCCCCCGTCGGGCACGAGCAGTACTTC

d_gene: TRBD2
v_gene: TRBV12-3/TRBV12-4
j_gene: TRBJ2-1
abundance: NA
CDR3aa: CASSFKRGYNEQFF
CDR3nt: TGTGCCAGCAGTTTCAAGCGGGGCTACAATGAGCAGTTCTTC

d_gene: NA
v_gene: TRBV5-1
j_gene: TRBJ1-1
abundance: NA
CDR3aa: CASSPSTVNTEAFF
CDR3nt: TGCGCCAGCAGCCCGTCGACAGTGAACACTGAAGCTTTCTTT

d_gene: TRBD2
v_gene: TRBV12-3/TRBV12-4
j_gene: TRBJ2-1
abundance: NA
CDR3aa: CASRYSGGRARNEQFF
CDR3nt: TGTGCCAGCAGGTACTCTGGCGGGAGGGCTCGTAATGAGCAGTTCTTC

d_gene: TRBD2
v_gene: TRBV10-3
j_gene: TRBJ2-1
abundance: NA
CDR3aa: CAIRGGRRDNEQFF
CDR3nt: TGTGCCATCCGGGGGGGTAGGAGGGACAATGAGCAGTTCTTC

d_gene: NA
v_gene: TRBV12-5
j_gene: TRBJ2-2
abundance: NA
CDR3aa: CASGLVLGGELFF
CDR3nt: TGTGCTAGTGGTTTGGTACTCGGGGGGGAGCTGTTTTTT

d_gene: NA
v_gene: TRBV20-1
j_gene: TRBJ2-1
abundance: NA
CDR3aa: CSARRGNSYNEQFF
CDR3nt: TGCAGTGCTAGAAGGGGGAACTCCTACAATGAGCAGTTCTTC

d_gene: TRBD2
v_gene: TRBV4-2
j_gene: TRBJ2-2
abundance: NA
CDR3aa: CASSPWGLAGGQTGELFF
CDR3nt: TGTGCCAGCAGCCCTTGGGGCCTAGCGGGAGGACAAACCGGGGAGCTGTTTTTT

d_gene: NA
v_gene: TRBV12-3/TRBV12-4
j_gene: TRBJ1-1
abundance: NA
CDR3aa: CASSLLPRRPNTEAFF
CDR3nt: TGTGCCAGCAGTCTCCTCCCACGGCGACCGAACACTGAAGCTTTCTTT

d_gene: TRBD1
v_gene: TRBV12-3/TRBV12-4
j_gene: TRBJ2-5
abundance: NA
CDR3aa: CASRKDRLDAQYF
CDR3nt: TGTGCCAGCAGAAAGGACAGGCTGGATGCCCAGTACTTC

d_gene: NA
v_gene: TRBV19
j_gene: TRBJ1-2
abundance: NA
CDR3aa: CASSMRLGPEYGYTF
CDR3nt: TGTGCCAGTAGTATGAGGCTCGGGCCAGAATATGGCTACACCTTC

d_gene: TRBD2
v_gene: TRBV12-3/TRBV12-4
j_gene: TRBJ2-1
abundance: NA
CDR3aa: CASSAGTSGRFVYNEQFF
CDR3nt: TGTGCCAGCAGCGCCGGGACTAGCGGGAGGTTTGTCTACAATGAGCAGTTCTTC

d_gene: TRBD1
v_gene: TRBV5-1
j_gene: TRBJ1-2
abundance: NA
CDR3aa: CASSPGQGGYYGYTF
CDR3nt: TGCGCCAGCAGCCCAGGACAGGGAGGTTACTATGGCTACACCTTC

d_gene: NA
v_gene: TRBV6-1
j_gene: TRBJ2-7
abundance: NA
CDR3aa: CASSEGGPSSTEQYF
CDR3nt: TGTGCCAGCAGTGAAGGGGGGCCCTCCTCCACCGAGCAGTACTTC

d_gene: NA
v_gene: TRBV4-2
j_gene: TRBJ1-2
abundance: NA
CDR3aa: CASSKGGTNYGYTF
CDR3nt: TGTGCCAGCAGCAAGGGCGGAACTAACTATGGCTACACCTTC

d_gene: TRBD1
v_gene: TRBV30
j_gene: TRBJ1-1
abundance: NA
CDR3aa: CAWTRIGQGKTEAFF
CDR3nt: TGTGCCTGGACCCGTATTGGACAGGGGAAAACTGAAGCTTTCTTT

d_gene: NA
v_gene: TRBV27
j_gene: TRBJ1-1
abundance: NA
CDR3aa: CASSSSWGSTEAFF
CDR3nt: TGTGCCAGCAGTTCCAGCTGGGGGAGCACTGAAGCTTTCTTT

d_gene: NA
v_gene: TRBV20-1
j_gene: TRBJ2-1
abundance: NA
CDR3aa: CSASLYSYNEQFF
CDR3nt: TGCAGTGCTAGCTTGTACTCCTACAATGAGCAGTTCTTC

d_gene: TRBD1
v_gene: TRBV9
j_gene: TRBJ1-1
abundance: NA
CDR3aa: CASSVAMTGGMNTEAFF
CDR3nt: TGTGCCAGCAGCGTAGCTATGACAGGGGGCATGAACACTGAAGCTTTCTTT

d_gene: NA
v_gene: TRBV27
j_gene: TRBJ2-7
abundance: NA
CDR3aa: CASSRRLYGEQYF
CDR3nt: TGTGCCAGCAGCAGACGGCTCTACGGGGAGCAGTACTTC

d_gene: NA
v_gene: TRBV12-3/TRBV12-4
j_gene: TRBJ2-3
abundance: NA
CDR3aa: CASSMLGTDTQYF
CDR3nt: TGTGCCAGCAGCATGTTAGGCACAGATACGCAGTATTTT

d_gene: NA
v_gene: TRBV19
j_gene: TRBJ2-3
abundance: NA
CDR3aa: CASTMGGTDTQYF
CDR3nt: TGTGCCAGTACAATGGGAGGCACAGATACGCAGTATTTT

d_gene: TRBD1
v_gene: TRBV9
j_gene: TRBJ1-2
abundance: NA
CDR3aa: CASSPGGGGNYGYTF
CDR3nt: TGTGCCAGCAGCCCAGGGGGAGGGGGCAACTATGGCTACACCTTC

d_gene: TRBD1
v_gene: TRBV19
j_gene: TRBJ1-2
abundance: NA
CDR3aa: CAIRTGVNYGYTF
CDR3nt: TGTGCCATTCGGACAGGAGTTAACTATGGCTACACCTTC

d_gene: NA
v_gene: TRBV6-1
j_gene: TRBJ2-1
abundance: NA
CDR3aa: CASSVRDSEYNEQFF
CDR3nt: TGTGCCAGCAGTGTCCGGGACTCGGAGTACAATGAGCAGTTCTTC

d_gene: TRBD2
v_gene: TRBV27
j_gene: TRBJ2-3
abundance: few
CDR3aa: CASSFGLAGDTQYF
CDR3nt: TGTGCCAGCAGTTTTGGTCTAGCGGGAGATACGCAGTATTTT

d_gene: NA
v_gene: TRBV30
j_gene: TRBJ2-3
abundance: NA
CDR3aa: CAWSTGRQEGDTQYF
CDR3nt: TGTGCCTGGAGTACAGGGAGGCAAGAAGGAGATACGCAGTATTTT

d_gene: NA
v_gene: TRBV20-1
j_gene: TRBJ2-1
abundance: NA
CDR3aa: CSAASSGEYRFF
CDR3nt: TGCAGTGCTGCCTCCTCGGGGGAGTACCGGTTCTTC